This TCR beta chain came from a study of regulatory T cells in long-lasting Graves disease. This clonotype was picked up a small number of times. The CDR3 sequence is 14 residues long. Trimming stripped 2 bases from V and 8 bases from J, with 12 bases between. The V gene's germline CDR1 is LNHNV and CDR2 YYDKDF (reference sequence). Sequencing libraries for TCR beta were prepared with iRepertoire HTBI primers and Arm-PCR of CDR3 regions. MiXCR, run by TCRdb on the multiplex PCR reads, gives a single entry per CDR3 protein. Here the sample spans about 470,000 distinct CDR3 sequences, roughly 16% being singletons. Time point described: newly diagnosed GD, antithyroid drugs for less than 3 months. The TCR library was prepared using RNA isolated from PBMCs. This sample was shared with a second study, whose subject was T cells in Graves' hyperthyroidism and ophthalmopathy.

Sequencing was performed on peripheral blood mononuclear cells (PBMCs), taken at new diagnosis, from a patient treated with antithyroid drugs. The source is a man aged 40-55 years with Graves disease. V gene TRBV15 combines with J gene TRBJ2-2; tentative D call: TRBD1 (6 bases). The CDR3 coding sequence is TGTGCCACCAGCAGACCGACAGGATCAGGGGAGCTGTTTTTT. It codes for CATSRPTGSGELFF.